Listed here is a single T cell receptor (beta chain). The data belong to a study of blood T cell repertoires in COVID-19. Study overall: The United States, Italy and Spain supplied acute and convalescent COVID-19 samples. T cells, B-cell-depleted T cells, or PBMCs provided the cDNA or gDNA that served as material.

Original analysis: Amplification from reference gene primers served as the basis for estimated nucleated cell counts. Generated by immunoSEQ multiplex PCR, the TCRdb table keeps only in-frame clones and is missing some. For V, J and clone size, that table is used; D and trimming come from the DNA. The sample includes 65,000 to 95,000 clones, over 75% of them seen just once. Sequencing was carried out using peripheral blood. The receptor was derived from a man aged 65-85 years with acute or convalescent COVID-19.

As DNA, the CDR3 is TGTGCCAGCAGGGCCCAACTCAACGGACTGACCTACGAGCAGTACTTC. Its translation is CASRAQLNGLTYEQYF. The chain links TRBV27 to TRBJ2-7, with a possible D match to TRBD2 (5 bases). Trimming cost V 6 bases and J 2 bases, with 20 bases left between them. Germline CDR1 and CDR2: MNHEY and SMNVEV (reference sequence). CDR3 size: 16 residues.